The present TCR beta chain was sequenced within a study of T cells expressing NK-cell markers. Turning to the study itself: HCMV seropositivity marked most of the eight sequenced donors; one was seronegative. Study-level results: Once again these clonotypes came out on top in the CD3+CD56-NKG2C+ fraction of several donors.

A note on this clonotype: Its antigen is unknown.

In germline, CDR1 is KGHDR, CDR2 SFDVKD. CDR3 length: 13 amino acids. Following a re-call of the 5' RACE reads, TCRdb has one entry per CDR3 protein and lacks DNA. The sample totals about 460,000 distinct CDR3 sequences. Input material: blood T cells: a sorted CD56 or NKG2C T cell subset, CD4+ or CD8+ T cells, or bulk PBMC T cells (not recorded which). This sequence originates from a woman between 45 and 65 years old in good health. The chain links TRBV24-1 to TRBJ2-5; TCRdb proposes TRBD2, but this gene call is untestable without DNA. CDR3 residues: CATSARDLETQYF.